The 13 T cell receptor beta chains below all came from one sample that was sequenced in a study of blood T cell repertoires in COVID-19 (dated by TCRdb to 2018 to 2021). Library generation was performed with the immunoSEQ multiplex PCR assay. The immuneACCESS repertoire file appears here via TCRdb, limited to in-frame rearrangements. These files lack a portion of the clones; in checked studies, under half of the deficit traces to unresolved V genes, and the cause of the others is not known. The sample table holds nearly 65,000 clones, of which under 90% were seen once. Less than 15% of the sample is held by the ten biggest clonotypes. The sequencing input was peripheral blood. These receptors all come from a human donor in a cohort sampled during active COVID-19.

In nucleotides, the CDR3 is TGTGCCAGCAGCTTGATGCCAGAACCGATGAACACTGAAGCTTTCTTT. This gives the protein CASSLMPEPMNTEAFF. The chain couples TRBV5-4 to TRBJ1-1; D gene unclear. The CDR3 has 16 amino acids. Germline V gene lookup returns CDR1 SGHNT and CDR2 YYREEE (reference sequence). Trimming removed 1 base at V and 0 bases at J, with 13 bases between.

The rearrangement joins TRBV20-1 to TRBJ2-7, with D possibly TRBD2 on 9 matching bases. This CDR3 is 18 amino acids long. Germline values: CDR1 DFQATT, CDR2 SNEGSKA (reference sequence). The V and J ends lost 3 bases and 2 bases respectively, with 26 bases between them. In DNA, the CDR3 is TGCAGTGCTAGTTGGGACAGGACTAGCGCCCTAGAGACCTACGAGCAGTACTTC. Its protein product is CSASWDRTSALETYEQYF.

This clone has just a few counts. This chain links TRBV6-2 or TRBV6-3 with TRBJ1-6; TRBD1 matches 7 bases. Germline values: CDR1 MNHEY, CDR2 SVGEGT. The V segment lost 2 bases and the J segment 6 bases; nucleotides outside the gene matches: 1. The CDR3 extends over 14 amino acids. This CDR3 reads CASSYGTANSPLHF. The CDR3 DNA reads as TGTGCCAGCAGTTACGGGACAGCTAATTCACCCCTCCACTTT.

The chain combines TRBV5-1 with TRBJ1-6; 8 bases align to TRBD1. Germline V gene lookup returns CDR1 SGHRS and CDR2 YFSETQ. CDR3 size: 16 residues. The junction had 5 bases not matched to a gene; V was cut back by 0 bases and J by 6 bases. The CDR3 spells CASSLGRTGLNSPLHF. The CDR3 bases are TGCGCCAGCAGCTTGGGTCGGACAGGGCTTAATTCACCCCTCCACTTT.

This clone was recorded only once. CDR3 in DNA: TGTGCCAGCAGCGCGGGGGGGAACGGCTACGAGCAGTACTTC. Translated: CASSAGGNGYEQYF. This chain links TRBV9 with TRBJ2-7; 8 bases are a match to TRBD2. From germline, CDR1 is SGDLS and CDR2 YYNGEE. The CDR3 totals 14 residues. V gave up 3 bases and J gave up 3 bases; unmatched junction bases: 5.

The chain carries TRBV28 and TRBJ2-7; weak D call: TRBD1 (6 bases). V was cut by 8 bases and J by 0 bases, with 11 bases left in between. This CDR3 region has 13 residues. Germline CDR1 reads MDHEN; CDR2 reads SYDVKM. Here the CDR3 reads CASGQPPSYEQYF. DNA of the CDR3: TGTGCCAGCGGACAGCCCCCCTCCTACGAGCAGTACTTC.

V gene TRBV4-3 combines with J gene TRBJ2-5; perhaps TRBD2 as D (5 bases). This CDR3 has 17 amino acids. Germline V lookup: CDR1 LGHNA, CDR2 YSLEER. Trimming cost V 2 bases and J 1 base, with 17 bases left between them. The CDR3 here is CASSQLPVLSGQETQYF. CDR3 coding DNA: TGCGCCAGCAGCCAATTACCCGTCTTGAGCGGCCAAGAGACCCAGTACTTC.

The rearrangement links TRBV6-2 or TRBV6-3 to TRBJ2-5; a weak D match, TRBD2 (5 bases). This CDR3 contains 14 residues. The ends were cut back, 2 bases at V and 3 bases at J, with 10 bases in the middle. Germline CDR1 is MNHEY and CDR2 is SVGEGT. The CDR3 DNA reads as TGTGCCAGCAGTTACACCTGGAGGAAAGAGACCCAGTACTTC. Translating it yields CASSYTWRKETQYF.

CDR3 sequence (DNA): TGTGCCAGCAGTGGACAGGGAGGGTGGCCCCAGCATTTT. Protein product: CASSGQGGWPQHF. This chain connects TRBV6-2 or TRBV6-3 to TRBJ1-5, with TRBD1 identical over 8 bases. The J segment lost 9 bases and the V segment lost 5 bases, leaving 6 bases of the junction unmatched. The CDR3 sequence is 13 residues long. Per germline, CDR1 MNHEY and CDR2 SVGEGT.

The rearrangement joins TRBV4-3 to TRBJ1-1; 7 bases agree with TRBD1. Trimming took 2 bases from V and 7 from J; bases not matched to a gene: 7. Germline assignment: CDR1 LGHNA and CDR2 YSLEER. This CDR3 is built from 14 residues. CDR3 bases: TGCGCCAGCAGCCAAACCAGGGGGGACTTTGAAGCTTTCTTT. Translating gives CASSQTRGDFEAFF.

CDR3 nucleotides: TGTGCCAGTAGTACCCTCGGGGGTAGAGAGTATTTT. Translated: CASSTLGGREYF. This chain uses TRBV19 with TRBJ2-3; D possibly corresponds to TRBD2 (6 bases). V was cut by 4 bases and J by 13 bases, with 15 bases left in between. Looked up from germline, CDR1 is LNHDA and CDR2 is SQIVND (reference sequence). The CDR3 has 12 residues. The whole variable domain, remainder taken from reference TRBV19 and TRBJ2-3, is DGGITQSPKYLFRKEGQNVTLSCEQNLNHDAMYWYRQDPGQGLRLIYYSQIVNDFQKGDIAEGYSVSREKKESFPLTVTSAQKNPTAFYLCASSTLGGREYFGPGTRLTVL.

The chain employs TRBV4-3 and TRBJ1-5; 7 bases line up with TRBD1. The germline V gene has CDR1 LGHNA and CDR2 YSLEER. The CDR3 extends over 14 amino acids. V lost 0 bases to trimming and J lost 7 bases; unmatched junction nucleotides: 3. CDR3 bases: TGCGCCAGCAGCCAAGACCAGGGGGGCCAGCCCCAGCATTTT. This codes for CASSQDQGGQPQHF.

The J gene is TRBJ1-2, the V gene TRBV2; perhaps TRBD1 as D (5 bases). The CDR3 runs to 13 residues. Germline loops: CDR1 SNHLY, CDR2 FYNNEI. V was shortened by 5 bases and J by 2 bases, with 9 bases between the two germline ends. In DNA form, the CDR3 reads TGTGCCAGCAGTCAAAGACAGAACTATGGCTACACCTTC. It yields the protein CASSQRQNYGYTF.